This T cell receptor beta chain was retrieved from a study of cytomegalovirus exposure and HLA in healthy donors. A roughly 120-subject validation cohort, separate from the roughly 670-subject first cohort, supplied the donors. As to this clone: Antigen specificity is unknown.

The study's findings and limits: Cytomegalovirus-associated status was assigned to approximately 160 TCR beta chains. First-cohort TCR clusters tended to co-occur in the roughly 130 validation repertoires, a later analysis found.

TCRdb's table, derived via immunoSEQ multiplex PCR, lists solely in-frame clones and lacks some. Among 140,000 or so clones listed, approximately 86% were seen once. Sequencing used PBMCs. This clonotype was sampled from a man between 18 and 35 years old in good health and CMV-seropositive.

The CDR3 reads CARYRQGMNTEAFF. CDR3 nucleotides: TGTGCCAGATACCGACAGGGGATGAACACTGAAGCTTTCTTT. The rearrangement links TRBV27 to TRBJ1-1, with 8 bases aligning to TRBD1. The germline CDR1 and CDR2 sequences are MNHEY and SMNVEV (reference sequence). CDR3 length equals 14 residues. V was clipped by 9 bases and J by 0 bases; unmatched bases: 6.